This T cell receptor beta chain emerged from a study of T cell responses to AZD1222 COVID-19 vaccine. Study-wide results and limits: Vaccine-related CD4 TCRs covered spike, predominating at 160-218 and 743-854.

Assay: immunoSEQ multiplex PCR; the TCRdb copy retains only in-frame clones and omits some. The table has 90,000 to 120,000 clones, about 90% seen once; the top ten hold roughly a fifth. As for this clone: What it recognizes is unknown.

This CDR3 is 14 amino acids long. Trimming removed 0 bases from V and 5 bases from J; junction bases left unmatched: 2. In germline, CDR1 is MGHDK, CDR2 SYGVNS. The receptor was derived from an adult in good health. The chain recombines TRBV25-1 with TRBJ2-5; 8 nucleotides align to TRBD1. The sample in question was peripheral blood, obtained on day 0 of AZD1222 vaccination. CDR3 sequence: CASSEYGDRETQYF. Here the CDR3 DNA reads TGTGCCAGCAGTGAATACGGGGACAGGGAGACCCAGTACTTC.